The 9 T cell receptor beta chains presented below share a single source sample, sequenced in a study of cytomegalovirus exposure and HLA in healthy donors. It was with 60 Vbeta and 13 Jbeta primers that the PCR ran. Measured with immunoSEQ multiplex PCR; TCRdb has only the in-frame clones, and not every one. The sample has fewer than 200,000 clones, 82% seen once. Sequencing was performed on PBMCs. These receptors originate from a girl aged 2 to 9 in good health and CMV-seropositive.

The V call is TRBV7-3, the J call TRBJ2-1; D not resolved. Germline lookup yields CDR1 SGHTA and CDR2 FQGTGA. V lost 2 bases and J lost 0, with 11 bases in between. The CDR3 is 16 amino acids. The CDR3 loop is CASSLVALSSYNEQFF. The CDR3, as DNA: TGTGCCAGCAGCTTAGTTGCACTTAGCTCCTACAATGAGCAGTTCTTC.

CDR3: CASSLNPSTDTQYF. CDR3 nucleotides: TGTGCCAGCAGCTTAAATCCTAGCACAGATACGCAGTATTTT. V gene TRBV7-3 combines with J gene TRBJ2-3; D gene unclear. The ends were cut back, 1 base at V and 0 bases at J, with 5 bases in the middle. From germline, CDR1 is SGHTA and CDR2 FQGTGA. The CDR3 extends over 14 amino acids.

The chain has TRBV18 and TRBJ2-2; D is uncertain. The CDR3 covers 14 residues. Deletions cut 2 bases from V and 3 bases from J, with 7 bases between. CDR1 is KGHSH and CDR2 is LQKENI in the germline V gene. The CDR3 loop reads CASSPTPDTGELFF. The CDR3 DNA reads TGTGCCAGCTCACCAACACCAGACACCGGGGAGCTGTTTTTT. The whole variable domain, remainder taken from reference TRBV18 and TRBJ2-2, is NAGVMQNPRHLVRRRGQEARLRCSPMKGHSHVYWYRQLPEEGLKFMVYLQKENIIDESGMPKERFSAEFPKEGPSILRIQQVVRGDSAAYFCASSPTPDTGELFFGEGSRLTVL.

This chain joins TRBV29-1 and TRBJ1-2; 7 nucleotides match TRBD1. The CDR3 loop spans 11 amino acids. In germline, CDR1 is SQVTM, CDR2 ANQGSEA. DNA for the CDR3: TGCTGCTCAGGGGGAATAAATGGCTACACCTTC. It is translated as CCSGGINGYTF.

The chain employs TRBV10-2 and TRBJ2-3; 10 nucleotides agree with TRBD1. The CDR3 is 18 residues long. With 0 bases clipped from V and 5 bases from J, the junction kept 11 bases outside the gene matches. CDR1 is WSHSY and CDR2 is SAAADI in the germline V gene. The CDR3 here is CASSESFRDRGLVDTQYF. CDR3 coding DNA: TGCGCCAGCAGTGAGTCCTTTAGAGACAGGGGGCTCGTAGATACGCAGTATTTT.

V gene TRBV7-3 combines with J gene TRBJ1-1, with D perhaps matching TRBD1 (6 bases). The germline V and J ends were trimmed by 5 bases and 4 bases, with 17 bases remaining between them. The CDR3 loop spans 15 amino acids. The germline V gene has CDR1 SGHTA and CDR2 FQGTGA. CDR3 in DNA: TGTGCCAGCAGCAACAGGGATGGGTGGGGCACTGAAGCTTTCTTT. Translation gives CASSNRDGWGTEAFF.

The chain employs TRBV6-5 and TRBJ2-2; weak D call: TRBD2 (5 bases). Germline V gives CDR1 MNHEY, CDR2 SVGAGI. CDR3 length: 15 residues. V lost 0 bases to trimming and J lost 7 bases, with 12 bases between them. Here the CDR3 DNA reads TGTGCCAGCAGTTACTCGAAGGGTCGGGGCGGGGAGCTGTTTTTT. Amino acid sequence: CASSYSKGRGGELFF.

The chain is built from TRBV5-1 and TRBJ2-7, with unresolved D. V was trimmed by 4 bases and J by 6 bases, leaving 11 bases between them. This CDR3 is built from 12 residues. The germline CDR1 and CDR2 sequences are SGHRS and YFSETQ. CDR3 in amino acids: CASSLDGSEQYF. The CDR3 nucleotides are TGCGCCAGCAGCCTGGACGGTAGCGAGCAGTACTTC.

The chain couples TRBV28 to TRBJ1-2; 8 bases line up with TRBD1. The CDR3 totals 15 residues. Germline trimming cut 4 bases from V and 4 bases from J; bases unmatched to any gene: 8. Germline values: CDR1 MDHEN, CDR2 SYDVKM. The CDR3 loop is CASSYGTGVIYGYTF. In DNA form, the CDR3 reads TGTGCCAGCAGTTACGGGACAGGAGTTATCTATGGCTACACCTTC.